The rows below give T cell receptor beta chains drawn from one sample of a study of CD8 T cell repertoires and HIV-1 epitope variants. Their antigens remain unidentified. Only in-frame clones appear in the TCRdb table, and some are missing; sequencing was by immunoSEQ multiplex PCR. The sample carries 2,500 to 3,500 clones, 55% to 75% recorded once. The specimen was cultured CD8+ T cells derived from PBMCs. The origin of the receptors is a male donor with HIV. CDR3s leave out the opening cysteine and the closing phenylalanine or tryptophan. A D gene is named only where the DNA matches it firmly. Rows give clone size only sometimes, using once, few, many, or a class for an expanded clone.

d_call,j_call,clone_size,v_call,cdr3_aa
TRBD2,TRBJ2-7,.,TRBV5-1,ASSRTSGTTSSYEQY
TRBD1,TRBJ1-2,.,TRBV27,ARGTWTGSKNYGYT
TRBD1,TRBJ2-3,.,TRBV7-6,ASTTRQGATDTQY
.,TRBJ2-2,.,TRBV6-5,ASSLRTGELF
.,TRBJ1-1,.,TRBV28,ASSSPMGNTEAF
.,TRBJ1-1,medium-sized,TRBV6-5,ASSYLDMNTEAF
.,TRBJ1-1,few,TRBV19,ASSTWTANTEAF
.,TRBJ2-6,.,TRBV7-6,ASSLVGASGANVLT
.,TRBJ2-3,.,TRBV11-2,ASSYTDTQY
.,TRBJ2-2,.,TRBV2,AWDNTGELF
TRBD1,TRBJ1-5,few,TRBV13,ASRQRGLLDQPQH
TRBD1,TRBJ2-5,.,TRBV29-1,SVEEGPGQGSETQY
.,TRBJ1-1,.,TRBV11-2,ASSTGWNTEAF
TRBD1,TRBJ1-5,.,TRBV25-1,ATQPGQGDQPQH
.,TRBJ1-6,.,TRBV19,ATLADGSSPLH
TRBD2,TRBJ2-3,.,TRBV4-2,ASSPGLAGGPIADTQY
.,TRBJ2-5,few,TRBV6-5,ASSYLSGSQETQY
.,TRBJ2-1,.,TRBV28,ASSSLSFLSYNEQF
.,TRBJ2-7,once,TRBV6-5,ASSYSQGYEQY
TRBD1,TRBJ2-7,.,TRBV13,ASSFSQDRGRYEQY
.,TRBJ2-3,.,TRBV7-8,ASSLVDQYTDTQY
TRBD1,TRBJ2-3,.,TRBV2,ASQLFGTGGDTQY
.,TRBJ1-1,.,TRBV5-5,ASSSLSQVNTEAF
.,TRBJ1-2,.,TRBV6-5,ASSPQGIYYGYT
.,TRBJ1-4,.,TRBV4-2,ASSQDFLGGDEKLF
TRBD2,TRBJ2-3,.,TRBV9,ASSVGLAGVWDTQY
.,TRBJ2-5,.,TRBV4-1,ASSQDSPWAETQY
.,TRBJ1-6,.,TRBV4-3,ASSQDRDGGYSPLH
TRBD1,TRBJ1-5,.,TRBV15,ATSRDGQGGIGQPQH
.,TRBJ1-1,.,TRBV12-2,ASSARAF
TRBD2,TRBJ2-1,.,TRBV29-1,SVRGGSYNEQF
.,TRBJ1-3,once,TRBV28,ASSLVQNTGNTIY